This T cell receptor (beta chain) is from a study of blood T cell repertoires in COVID-19. Study background: The analysed material was cDNA or gDNA that came from T cells, B-cell-depleted T cells, or PBMCs.

Unmatched junction bases numbered 8, after V lost 5 bases and J lost 3 bases. The CDR3 consists of 17 residues. From germline, CDR1 is SGHVS and CDR2 FNYEAQ. Data came from immunoSEQ multiplex PCR; TCRdb stores just in-frame clones and leaves some out. The data show around 300,000 clones, roughly 90% seen once. Participants were aged about 18 to 95 years, lived in over 20 US areas, and enrolled virtually. The V and J genes are TRBV7-6 and TRBJ2-2, with TRBD2 identical over 11 bases. The source material was PBMCs or T cells enriched from blood (not recorded which). The sequence derives from a woman aged 25 to 45 who had recovered from COVID-19. CDR3 amino acids: CASSPPRGLADTGELFF. The CDR3 DNA is TGTGCCAGCAGCCCCCCCAGGGGACTAGCGGACACCGGGGAGCTGTTTTTT. Looking up the rest from reference TRBV7-6 and TRBJ2-2 gives the full variable domain: GAGVSQSPRYKVTKRGQDVALRCDPISGHVSLYWYRQALGQGPEFLTYFNYEAQQDKSGLPNDRFSAERPEGSISTLTIQRTEQRDSAMYRCASSPPRGLADTGELFFGEGSRLTVL.